The clone carrying this T cell receptor beta chain occurred once. The CDR3 covers 17 residues. Germline V gene lookup returns CDR1 ENHRY and CDR2 SYGVKD. V shed 6 bases, J shed 0 bases, and the junction held 9 bases outside the gene matches. The repertoire was sequenced with immunoSEQ multiplex PCR; TCRdb's copy has only in-frame clones and lacks some. The table includes fewer than 2.5 million clones, over 85% detected once. This record belongs to a study of shared clonotypes between healthy human individuals. The chain joins TRBV10-3 to TRBJ2-2; TRBD2 matches at 8 bases. The source of this sequence is a man aged 18-30 years in good health. Some clones in this sample may be carry-over from other donors' samples. The sequenced material came from naive CD4+ T cells from PBMCs. Noted subset: CD45RA+ positively selected. Here the CDR3 reads CAIRGTGGRTNTGELFF. CDR3 coding DNA: TGTGCCATCAGAGGAACGGGCGGGAGGACGAACACCGGGGAGCTGTTTTTT.